Below are 21 T cell receptor beta chains sequenced from a single sample in a study of post-analysis software for immune sequencing data. These receptors have no known antigen. Broader study findings: Patients had higher frequencies than controls of roughly five TRBV segments, including TRBV5-6, TRBV5-1 and TRBV20-1.

Carried by the TCR beta cDNA libraries were unique molecular identifiers. TCRdb analysed the PCR reads with MiXCR anew, one entry per CDR3 protein. The sample records 600,000 to 700,000 distinct CDR3 sequences, approximately 60% being singletons. The sample was blood. These receptors were obtained from a girl aged 2-9 years with multiple sclerosis.

This clonotype was seen only a few times. The V and J genes are TRBV12-3 or TRBV12-4 and TRBJ2-7; 7 nucleotides agree with TRBD1. V lost 3 bases to trimming and J lost 2 bases; unmatched junction nucleotides: 7. CDR3 length equals 15 residues. Here the CDR3 DNA reads TGTGCCAGCAGTTTGGGACCGGGACAGCCCTACGAGCAGTACTTC. It yields the protein CASSLGPGQPYEQYF.

The rearrangement uses TRBV7-2 and TRBJ2-3, with TRBD2 as a possible D gene (5 bases). The ends were cut back, 1 base at V and 5 bases at J, with 16 bases in the middle. Germline CDR1 is SGHTA and CDR2 is FQGNSA. The CDR3 contains 16 residues. CDR3 nucleotide sequence: TGTGCCAGCAGCTTAGTGGGGAGTCGAGTAGGAGATACGCAGTATTTT. It encodes CASSLVGSRVGDTQYF.

The V call is TRBV30, the J call TRBJ1-1; 9 bases align to TRBD1. The CDR3 covers 14 residues. The germline CDR1 and CDR2 sequences are GTSNPN and SVGIG (reference sequence). Trimming removed 4 bases from V and 5 bases from J; junction bases left unmatched: 8. In DNA form, the CDR3 reads TGTGCCTGGACCTCCGGACAGGGGCCTACTGAAGCTTTCTTT. Its protein product is CAWTSGQGPTEAFF.

This sequence joins TRBV5-1 and TRBJ1-2; D gene ambiguous. Germline-derived CDR1 and CDR2 are SGHRS and YFSETQ. The V gene lost 0 bases and the J gene lost 3 bases, with 12 bases spanning the gap. The CDR3 covers 15 residues. The CDR3 loop reads CASSLGPNSDYGYTF. The CDR3 region has the DNA TGCGCCAGCAGCTTGGGCCCTAATTCTGACTATGGCTACACCTTC.

This sequence joins TRBV12-3 or TRBV12-4 and TRBJ2-7, with D perhaps matching TRBD2 (6 bases). Trimming took off 0 bases at V and 1 base at J, with 10 bases between the two ends. The CDR3 totals 15 residues. This CDR3 reads CASSLASGPSYEQYF. The CDR3 DNA reads TGTGCCAGCAGTTTAGCGAGCGGGCCTTCCTACGAGCAGTACTTC.

The rearrangement uses TRBV4-1 and TRBJ2-1; 7 nucleotides line up with TRBD2. J was trimmed by 2 bases and V by 4 bases; bases with no gene match: 11. This CDR3 has 17 residues. CDR1 is MGHRA and CDR2 is YSYEKL in the germline V gene. CDR3 residues: CASSPFTSVGAYNEQFF. The CDR3 nucleotides read TGCGCCAGCAGCCCGTTCACTAGCGTAGGAGCCTACAATGAGCAGTTCTTC.

This clonotype has a handful of counts. J is TRBJ1-5 and V is TRBV20-1; D not resolved. The CDR3 extends over 20 amino acids. Trimming cost V 0 bases and J 0 bases, with 24 bases left between them. Germline V gene sequence: CDR1 DFQATT, CDR2 SNEGSKA (reference sequence). The CDR3 DNA sequence: TGCAGTGCTAGAGAACGTGAGTCACCCCCCGGACGGTATAGCAATCAGCCCCAGCATTTT. It translates to CSARERESPPGRYSNQPQHF.

This chain joins TRBV20-1 and TRBJ2-3; D possibly corresponds to TRBD2 (6 bases). The germline V gene encodes CDR1 DFQATT and CDR2 SNEGSKA (reference sequence). CDR3 length equals 16 residues. V lost 3 bases, J lost 3 bases, and 19 bases lay in between. The chain's CDR3 is CSAREEGRATTDTQYF. CDR3 sequence (DNA): TGCAGTGCTAGGGAGGAGGGGCGCGCAACTACAGATACGCAGTATTTT.

This rearrangement joins TRBV27 to TRBJ1-4, with D perhaps TRBD1 (6 bases). The CDR3 spans 15 residues. Deletions cut 1 base from V and 5 bases from J, with 11 bases between. Germline CDR1 is MNHEY and CDR2 is SMNVEV (reference sequence). The CDR3 DNA reads TGTGCCAGCAGTTTATGGGGGACACCGAATGAAAAACTGTTTTTT. Its translation: CASSLWGTPNEKLFF.

The V call is TRBV9, the J call TRBJ2-1; 12 nucleotides align to TRBD2. Per germline, CDR1 SGDLS and CDR2 YYNGEE. V was clipped by 4 bases and J by 0 bases; unmatched bases: 8. The CDR3 has 18 amino acids. The CDR3 DNA is TGTGCCAGCAGCTCGACTAGCGGGGGCCTTAGCTCCTACAATGAGCAGTTCTTC. Amino acids: CASSSTSGGLSSYNEQFF.

The genes are TRBV5-1 and TRBJ2-1, with 10 bases identical to TRBD2. The CDR3 length is 15 residues. Germline values: CDR1 SGHRS, CDR2 YFSETQ. Trimming cost V 4 bases and J 8 bases; bases outside gene matches: 9. DNA of the CDR3: TGCGCCAGCAGCCACGGACTAGCGGCGACGGATGAGCAGTTCTTC. It encodes CASSHGLAATDEQFF.

This clonotype turned up a few times. The genes are TRBV11-1 and TRBJ2-5, with D perhaps matching TRBD1 or TRBD2 (5 bases each). Germline V CDR1 and CDR2: SGHAT, FQDESV (reference sequence). This CDR3 is 13 amino acids long. With 5 bases removed from V and 7 bases from J, the gap between germline ends came to 14 bases. The CDR3 DNA is TGTGCCAGCAGCCTTTCCTCGGGGCGGACCCAGTACTTC. Translated, it gives CASSLSSGRTQYF.

The genes are TRBV7-2 and TRBJ1-4; D perhaps matches TRBD1 (5 bases). This CDR3 has 17 residues. V was shortened by 1 base and J by 7 bases, with 19 bases between the two germline ends. The germline V gene has CDR1 SGHTA and CDR2 FQGNSA. The CDR3 region is CASSLEGATLRGEKLFF. CDR3 in DNA: TGTGCCAGCAGCTTAGAAGGGGCCACTCTGCGTGGTGAAAAACTGTTTTTT.

The chain carries TRBV10-3 and TRBJ2-1; 14 positions agree with TRBD2. The V gene's germline CDR1 is ENHRY and CDR2 SYGVKD. This CDR3 comprises 14 residues. The V and J ends lost 4 bases and 8 bases, in that order; junction bases with no gene match: 1. CDR3 loop: CAISGTSGRYEQFF. The CDR3 DNA reads as TGTGCCATCAGTGGGACTAGCGGGAGGTATGAGCAGTTCTTC.

CDR3 DNA sequence: TGCGCCAGCAGCCAAAGCGGGGGGGGCTATGGCTACACCTTC. This gives the protein CASSQSGGGYGYTF. The J gene is TRBJ1-2, the V gene TRBV4-3, with D perhaps matching TRBD1 (5 bases). V was cut by 2 bases and J by 4 bases, with 11 bases left in between. From germline, CDR1 is LGHNA and CDR2 YSLEER. The CDR3 extends over 14 amino acids.

This clonotype was picked up a small number of times. The chain has TRBV24-1 and TRBJ1-1; D not resolved. The V end lost 7 bases, the J end lost 1 base, and 3 bases lay between the germline ends. Germline CDR1 is KGHDR and CDR2 is SFDVKD. The CDR3 runs to 11 residues. CDR3 in amino acids: CATRGNTEAFF. CDR3 DNA sequence: TGTGCCACCAGAGGGAACACTGAAGCTTTCTTT.

The table lists this clonotype with a few counts. The genes are TRBV12-3 or TRBV12-4 and TRBJ2-4; the match to TRBD1 covers 10 bases. V shed 6 bases and J 8 bases; nucleotides not matched to a gene: 10. This CDR3 contains 15 residues. The CDR3 protein is CASSRPGTGDYIQYF. CDR3 DNA: TGTGCCAGCAGCAGACCCGGGACAGGGGATTACATTCAGTACTTC.

The J gene is TRBJ1-2, the V gene TRBV7-9, with D unclear. Germline lookup yields CDR1 SEHNR and CDR2 FQNEAQ (reference sequence). Trimming took off 4 bases at V and 0 bases at J, with 18 bases between the two ends. The CDR3 length is 17 residues. The CDR3 nucleotides are TGTGCCAGCAGCTCGCCACATTTGATTCCAGCTAACTATGGCTACACCTTC. It codes for CASSSPHLIPANYGYTF. Supplemented by reference TRBV7-9 and TRBJ1-2, the full variable domain reads DTGVSQNPRHKITKRGQNVTFRCDPISEHNRLYWYRQTLGQGPEFLTYFQNEAQLEKSRLLSDRFSAERPKGSFSTLEIQRTEQGDSAMYLCASSSPHLIPANYGYTFGSGTRLTVV.

The chain is built from TRBV18 and TRBJ1-6; the D is unclear. CDR1 is KGHSH, CDR2 LQKENI, per germline. This CDR3 has 15 residues. Trimming cost V 2 bases and J 3 bases, with 8 bases left between them. CDR3 DNA sequence: TGTGCCAGCTCACCAGCTTACGACTATAATTCACCCCTCCACTTT. It codes for CASSPAYDYNSPLHF.

This clonotype showed up just a few times. V is TRBV2 and J is TRBJ1-2; no clear D gene. The V end lost 6 bases, the J end lost 6 bases, and 17 bases lay between the germline ends. Germline CDR1 reads SNHLY; CDR2 reads FYNNEI. The CDR3 length is 14 residues. CDR3 sequence reads: CASRESFLRNGYTF. In DNA, the CDR3 is TGTGCCAGCAGAGAATCCTTCTTGAGGAATGGCTACACCTTC.

Comment on this clonotype: Lacking the conserved final phenylalanine or tryptophan, this CDR3 likely reflects a read error. The chain is built from TRBV12-3 or TRBV12-4 and TRBJ2-1; 9 positions agree with TRBD2. Unmatched junction bases numbered 18, after V lost 6 bases and J lost 6 bases. The CDR3 is 18 residues long. CDR3: CASRPGKAGGLRVNEQFS. For the CDR3, the DNA is TGTGCCAGCAGGCCTGGGAAAGCGGGGGGCCTCAGAGTCAATGAGCAGTTCTCC.